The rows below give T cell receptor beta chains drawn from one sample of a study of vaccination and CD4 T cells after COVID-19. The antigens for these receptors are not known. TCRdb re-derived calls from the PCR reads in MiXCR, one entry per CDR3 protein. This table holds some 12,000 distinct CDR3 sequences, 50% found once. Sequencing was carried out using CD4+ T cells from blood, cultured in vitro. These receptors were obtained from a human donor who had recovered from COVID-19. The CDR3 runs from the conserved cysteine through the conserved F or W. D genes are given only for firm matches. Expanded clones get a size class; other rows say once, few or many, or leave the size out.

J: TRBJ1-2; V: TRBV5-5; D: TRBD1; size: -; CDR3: CASSLMGQNGGYTF; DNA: TGTGCCAGCTCCTTAATGGGACAGAATGGGGGCTACACCTTC
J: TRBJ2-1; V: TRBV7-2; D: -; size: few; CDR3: CASSLLLVREQFF; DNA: TGTGCCAGCAGCTTACTGCTAGTCCGCGAGCAGTTCTTC
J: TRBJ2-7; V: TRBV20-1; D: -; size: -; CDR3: CSAPDGQSVSYEQYF; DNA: TGCAGTGCTCCGGACGGACAATCAGTGTCCTACGAGCAGTACTTC
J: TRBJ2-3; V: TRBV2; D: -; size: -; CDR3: CASSAGTLSTDTQYF; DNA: TGTGCCAGCAGTGCGGGTACCCTAAGCACAGATACGCAGTATTTT
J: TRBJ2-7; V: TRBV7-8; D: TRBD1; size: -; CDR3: CASSWQGQAYEQYF; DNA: TGTGCCAGCAGCTGGCAGGGACAGGCCTACGAGCAGTACTTC
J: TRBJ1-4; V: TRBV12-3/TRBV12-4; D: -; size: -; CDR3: CASSFTGGNEKLFF; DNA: TGTGCCAGCAGTTTTACGGGGGGCAATGAAAAACTGTTTTTT
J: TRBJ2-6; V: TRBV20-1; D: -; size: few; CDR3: CSARPGANVLTF; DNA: TGCAGTGCTAGGCCTGGGGCCAACGTCCTGACTTTC
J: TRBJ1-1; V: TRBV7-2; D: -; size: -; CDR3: CASSLGGTANTEAFF; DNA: TGTGCCAGCAGCTTAGGGGGGACCGCAAACACTGAAGCTTTCTTT
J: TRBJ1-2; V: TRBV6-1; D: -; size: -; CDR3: CASTAPRRANYGYTF; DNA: TGTGCCAGCACAGCCCCTCGGAGAGCCAACTATGGCTACACCTTC
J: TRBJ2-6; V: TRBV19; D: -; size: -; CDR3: CASSISGANVLTF; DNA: TGTGCCAGTAGTATATCTGGGGCCAACGTCCTGACTTTC
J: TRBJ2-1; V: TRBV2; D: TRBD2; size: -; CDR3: CASSQLAGYNEQFF; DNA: TGTGCCAGCAGTCAACTAGCGGGGTACAATGAGCAGTTCTTC
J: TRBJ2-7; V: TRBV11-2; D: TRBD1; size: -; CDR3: CASSRGQGVILAYEQYF; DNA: TGTGCCAGCAGCAGAGGACAGGGGGTAATCCTCGCCTACGAGCAGTACTTC
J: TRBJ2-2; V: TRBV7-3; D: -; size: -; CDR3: CASSLNAGSTGELFF; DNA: TGTGCCAGCAGCTTAAACGCAGGGAGCACCGGGGAGCTGTTTTTT
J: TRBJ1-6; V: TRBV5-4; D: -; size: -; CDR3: CASSANDRNSPLHF; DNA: TGTGCCAGCAGCGCAAACGACAGAAATTCACCCCTCCACTTT
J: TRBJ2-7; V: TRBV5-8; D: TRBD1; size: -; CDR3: CASSLRVEGGELHKKYF; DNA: TGTGCCAGCAGCCTACGAGTTGAAGGGGGCGAGTTGCATAAAAAGTACTTC